The T cell receptor (beta chain) described here comes from a study of tumor-infiltrating lymphocytes in primary liver carcinoma. It was from approximately 20-30 mg of unsorted bulk tissue that RNA and DNA were co-extracted. Starting material of 500 ng total RNA yielded TCR beta cDNA via a constant-region primer. Three-round nested multiplex PCR performed with slightly modified ARM-PCR produced the TCR beta libraries. Researchers ran the first two PCR rounds for roughly 11 cycles each with TRBV1-TRBV30 forward primers and a C-beta reverse primer. TCRdb redid the calling of the multiplex PCR reads with MiXCR, one entry per CDR3 protein. The sample includes more than 100,000 distinct CDR3 sequences, less than 80% of them seen just once. Findings of the study overall: Tumor region pairs overlapped more than did tumor-adjacent and tumor-blood pairs. Merely some 7.5-24% of top clones spanned all five tumor regions. Against blood, tumors held a significantly higher top-250-clone fraction (p = 0.039).

There are 15 residues in the CDR3. CDR1 and CDR2 (germline): SGHRS, YFSETQ. On this clonotype: Its antigen is still unknown. The junction differs from germline at one of its ends, possibly a read error.

The chain joins TRBV5-1 to TRBJ1-3, with a tentative D call TRBD1 (6 bases). This TCR came from a woman aged 55-69 years with primary liver carcinoma and hepatitis B virus infection. Sequencing input: liver tumor tissue from sampling region 1. This sample's subset: tumor region T1, superior pole. The DNA of the CDR3 is TGCGCAAGCAGCGGGGGGGACAACTCTGGAAACACCATATATTTT. Its translation is CASSGGDNSGNTIYF. The entire variable domain, with the rest obtained from reference TRBV5-1 and TRBJ1-3, is as follows: KAGVTQTPRYLIKTRGQQVTLSCSPISGHRSVSWYQQTPGQGLQFLFEYFSETQRNKGNFPGRFSGRQFSNSRSEMNVSTLELGDSALYLCASSGGDNSGNTIYFGEGSWLTVV.